The entry that follows covers one T cell receptor beta chain sequence. No antigen is known for it. Germline-derived CDR1 and CDR2 are MGHRA and YSYEKL. The CDR3 has 16 amino acids. The J segment lost 2 bases and the V segment lost 3 bases, leaving 6 bases of the junction unmatched. This specimen belongs to a study of cytomegalovirus exposure and HLA in healthy donors. Across the whole study: Among the approximately 420 donors who were genotyped, 81% fell in the genetic ancestry cluster that is associated with self-reported Caucasian donors.

Findings and limits, study-wide: Later analysis reportedly placed an Asian-associated ancestry cluster below the roughly 600-donor mean in N-insertions. Productive rates of about 87% or about 30% were seen for most TCR beta V segments in an earlier analysis.

Amplification used 60 Vbeta primers and 13 Jbeta primers. Generated by immunoSEQ multiplex PCR, the TCRdb table keeps only in-frame clones and is missing some. Of a few hundred thousand clones in the sample, roughly 80% were seen once. The clonotype was recovered from a woman in her thirties in good health and CMV-seronegative. The sequencing input was PBMCs. The chain employs TRBV4-1 and TRBJ2-7; TRBD1 agrees at 11 bases. The CDR3 coding sequence is TGCGCCAGCAGCCAGACCGGGACAGGGGGACCCTACGAGCAGTACTTC. Residues: CASSQTGTGGPYEQYF.